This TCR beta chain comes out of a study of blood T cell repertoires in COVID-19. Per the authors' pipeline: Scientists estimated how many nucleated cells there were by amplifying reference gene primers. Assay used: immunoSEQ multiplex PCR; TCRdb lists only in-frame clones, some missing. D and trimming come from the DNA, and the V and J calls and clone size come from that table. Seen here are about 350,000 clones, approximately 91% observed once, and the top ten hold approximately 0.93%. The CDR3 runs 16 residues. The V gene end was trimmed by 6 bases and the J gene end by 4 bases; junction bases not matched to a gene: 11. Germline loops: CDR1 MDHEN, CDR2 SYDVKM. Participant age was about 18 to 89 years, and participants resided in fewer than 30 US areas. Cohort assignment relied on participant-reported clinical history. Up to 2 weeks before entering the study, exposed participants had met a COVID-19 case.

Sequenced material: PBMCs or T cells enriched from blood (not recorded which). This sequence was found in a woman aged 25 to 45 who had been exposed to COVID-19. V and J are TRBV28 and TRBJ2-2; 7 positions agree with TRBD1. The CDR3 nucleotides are TGTGCCAGCAGGTTACCCTCGACAGGGACCACCGGGGAGCTGTTTTTT. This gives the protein CASRLPSTGTTGELFF.